A few counts support the clone carrying this T cell receptor beta chain. Its antigen is undetermined. The CDR3 consists of 15 residues. CDR1 and CDR2 (germline): SQVTM, ANQGSEA. V lost 5 bases and J 0 bases, leaving 17 bases between the germline ends. TCRdb fed the 5' RACE reads into MiXCR, producing one record per CDR3 protein. The sample carries under 400,000 distinct CDR3 sequences, over 20% recorded once. The sample comes from a study of T-cell memory formation after mild COVID-19. Overall study findings and caveats: Cross-reactive memory appears to have joined, as suggested by some responding clones showing up in pre-infection memory. There was a balanced CD4/CD8 profile in clones contracting day 15 to 85, and later expanders leaned CD4+.

The J gene is TRBJ2-7, the V gene TRBV29-1, with D perhaps matching TRBD1 (6 bases). Sequenced: PBMCs or a T cell subset sorted from them (not recorded which). This sequence originates from an adult woman who had mild COVID-19 (a few samples of this study predate the infection). Cell type and time point are not known. CDR3 nucleotide sequence: TGCAGCGTTCCGATGGGACATTCGAGCTCCTACGAGCAGTACTTC. This translates into CSVPMGHSSSYEQYF.